The sequence of this T cell receptor (beta chain) was determined in a study of CD8+ T cells in alopecia areata. Study information: The study gave tofacitinib for 6 to 18 months, then 6 months off drug. Overall study results and limits: Links between baseline CD8+ expansion and response need larger treated cohorts.

This clone has a handful of counts. Its specificity is unknown. Specified treatment: oral pan-JAK inhibitor, 5-10 mg twice daily. Extraction of RNA preceded its reverse transcription into cDNA, which served as the sequencing template. Assay used: immunoSEQ multiplex PCR; TCRdb lists only in-frame clones, some missing. The sample holds approximately 280,000 clones; 58% are singletons and the top ten take around 1.8%. The length of the CDR3 is 14 residues. Germline CDR1 reads SQVTM; CDR2 reads ANQGSEA. J gave up 3 bases and V 5 bases, and 7 bases lay outside the gene matches. This chain uses TRBV29-1 with TRBJ1-1, with 9 bases lining up with TRBD1. The TCR comes from a human donor with alopecia areata. The sample here was CD4+ T cells sorted from blood, taken at week 24, from a patient treated with tofacitinib. CDR3: CSVHRGPRDTEAFF. CDR3 nucleotide sequence: TGCAGCGTTCACAGGGGGCCTCGGGACACTGAAGCTTTCTTT.